The present T cell receptor (beta chain) was sequenced within a study of shared clonotypes between healthy human individuals. On the study more broadly: The composition of the donors was two women and a few men aged 18 to 49. Per donor, three plates held CD4 naive cells, three held CD4 memory, two held CD8 naive and one held CD8 memory.

V was cut by 6 bases and J by 7 bases, with 9 bases left in between. The germline V gene encodes CDR1 DFQATT and CDR2 SNEGSKA (reference sequence). CDR3 length equals 11 residues. The table came from immunoSEQ multiplex PCR; TCRdb's copy has only in-frame clones and leaves some out. The table includes roughly 650,000 clones, around 97% detected once. Negatively enriched CD4+ T cells were divided by CD45RA into naive and memory. The sample was naive CD4+ T cells sorted from blood. Subset described: CD45RA+ positively selected. This rearrangement joins TRBV20-1 to TRBJ2-2; D is undetermined. The sequence was collected from a woman aged 25 to 39 in good health. The CDR3 sequence: CSAPLVGELFF. In nucleotides, the CDR3 is TGCAGTGCGCCCCTCGTCGGGGAGCTGTTTTTT.